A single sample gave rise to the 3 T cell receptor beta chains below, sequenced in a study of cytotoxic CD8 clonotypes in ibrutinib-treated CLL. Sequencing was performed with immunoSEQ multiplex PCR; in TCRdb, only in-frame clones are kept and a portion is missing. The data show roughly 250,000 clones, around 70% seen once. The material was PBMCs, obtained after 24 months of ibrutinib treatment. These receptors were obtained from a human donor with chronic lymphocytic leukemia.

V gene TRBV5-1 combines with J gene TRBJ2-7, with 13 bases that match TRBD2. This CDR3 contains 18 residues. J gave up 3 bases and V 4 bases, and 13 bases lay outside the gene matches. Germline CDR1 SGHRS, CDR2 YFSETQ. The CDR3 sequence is CASSPTSGRPPSFYEQYF. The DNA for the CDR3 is TGCGCCAGCAGCCCGACTAGCGGGAGGCCGCCTTCTTTCTACGAGCAGTACTTC.

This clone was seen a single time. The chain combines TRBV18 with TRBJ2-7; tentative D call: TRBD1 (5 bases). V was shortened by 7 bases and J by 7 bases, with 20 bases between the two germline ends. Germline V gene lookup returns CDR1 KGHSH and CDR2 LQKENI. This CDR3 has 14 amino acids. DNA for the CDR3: TGTGCCAGCTTGCCATACAAGGGGTCGAGTGAGCAGTACTTC. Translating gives CASLPYKGSSEQYF.

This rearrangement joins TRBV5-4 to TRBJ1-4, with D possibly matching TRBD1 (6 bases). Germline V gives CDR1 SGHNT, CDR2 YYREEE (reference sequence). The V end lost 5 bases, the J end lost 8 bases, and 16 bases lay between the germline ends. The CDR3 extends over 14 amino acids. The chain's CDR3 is CASSLRGELEKLFF. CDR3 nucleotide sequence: TGTGCCAGCAGTTTAAGGGGGGAGTTGGAAAAACTGTTTTTT.